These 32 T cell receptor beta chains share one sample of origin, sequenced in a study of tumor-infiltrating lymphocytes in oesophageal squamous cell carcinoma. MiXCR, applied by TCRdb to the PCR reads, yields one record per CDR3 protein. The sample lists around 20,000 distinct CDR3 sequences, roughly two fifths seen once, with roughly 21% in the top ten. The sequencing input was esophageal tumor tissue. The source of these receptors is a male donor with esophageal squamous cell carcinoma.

The CDR3 region has the DNA TGTGCCAGCAGCCGTTTTGTTGTGACTAGCGCAAACAATGAGCAGTTCTTC. Amino acid sequence: CASSRFVVTSANNEQFF. The rearrangement uses TRBV7-2 and TRBJ2-1, with 8 bases fitting TRBD2. J lost 5 bases, V lost 5 bases, and 14 bases had no gene match. CDR1 SGHTA and CDR2 FQGNSA come from the germline V gene. The CDR3 extends over 17 amino acids.

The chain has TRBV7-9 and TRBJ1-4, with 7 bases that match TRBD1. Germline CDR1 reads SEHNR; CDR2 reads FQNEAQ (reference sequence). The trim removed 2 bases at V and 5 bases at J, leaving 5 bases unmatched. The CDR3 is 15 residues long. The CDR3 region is CASSLQGGLNEKLFF. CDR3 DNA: TGTGCCAGCAGCTTACAGGGGGGGTTGAATGAAAAACTGTTTTTT.

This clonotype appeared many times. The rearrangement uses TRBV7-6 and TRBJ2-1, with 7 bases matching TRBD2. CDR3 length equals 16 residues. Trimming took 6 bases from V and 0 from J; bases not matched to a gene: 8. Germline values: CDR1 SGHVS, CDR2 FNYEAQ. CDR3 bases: TGTGCCAGCAGTTCCACTAGCGAAAGCTCCTACAATGAGCAGTTCTTC. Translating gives CASSSTSESSYNEQFF.

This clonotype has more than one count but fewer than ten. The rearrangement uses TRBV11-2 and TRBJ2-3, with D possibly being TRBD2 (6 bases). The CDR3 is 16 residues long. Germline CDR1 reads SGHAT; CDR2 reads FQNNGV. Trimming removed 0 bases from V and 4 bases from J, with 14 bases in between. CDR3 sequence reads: CASSLDGGEYADTQYF. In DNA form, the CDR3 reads TGTGCCAGCAGCTTAGACGGGGGAGAGTATGCAGATACGCAGTATTTT. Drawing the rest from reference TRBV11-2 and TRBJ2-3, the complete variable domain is EAGVAQSPRYKIIEKRQSVAFWCNPISGHATLYWYQQILGQGPKLLIQFQNNGVVDDSQLPKDRFSAERLKGVDSTLKIQPAKLEDSAVYLCASSLDGGEYADTQYFGPGTRLTVL.

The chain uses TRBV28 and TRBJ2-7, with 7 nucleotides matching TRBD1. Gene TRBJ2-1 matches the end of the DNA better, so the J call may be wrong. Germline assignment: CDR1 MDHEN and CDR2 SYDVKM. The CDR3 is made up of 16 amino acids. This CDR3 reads CASSFRDRVAYNEQFF. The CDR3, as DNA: TGTGCCAGCAGTTTCCGTGACAGGGTTGCCTACAATGAGCAGTTCTTC.

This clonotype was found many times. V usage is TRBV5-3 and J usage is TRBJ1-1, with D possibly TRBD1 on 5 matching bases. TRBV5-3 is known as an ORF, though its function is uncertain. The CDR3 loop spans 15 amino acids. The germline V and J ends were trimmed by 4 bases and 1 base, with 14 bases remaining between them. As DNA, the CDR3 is TGTGCCAGAAGCCCAATACAGGCGACGAACACTGAAGCTTTCTTT. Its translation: CARSPIQATNTEAFF.

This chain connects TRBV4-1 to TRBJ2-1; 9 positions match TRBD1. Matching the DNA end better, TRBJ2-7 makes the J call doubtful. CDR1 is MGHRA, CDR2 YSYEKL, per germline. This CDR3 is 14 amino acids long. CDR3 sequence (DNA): TGCGCCAGCAGCTACCGGGACAGGGCCTACGAGCAGTACTTC. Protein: CASSYRDRAYEQYF.

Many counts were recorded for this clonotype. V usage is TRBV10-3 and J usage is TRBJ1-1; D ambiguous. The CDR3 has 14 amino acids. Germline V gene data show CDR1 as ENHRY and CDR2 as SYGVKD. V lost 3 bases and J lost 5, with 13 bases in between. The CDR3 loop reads CAISDGGRGTEAFF. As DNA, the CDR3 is TGTGCCATCAGTGACGGAGGTCGGGGAACTGAAGCTTTCTTT.

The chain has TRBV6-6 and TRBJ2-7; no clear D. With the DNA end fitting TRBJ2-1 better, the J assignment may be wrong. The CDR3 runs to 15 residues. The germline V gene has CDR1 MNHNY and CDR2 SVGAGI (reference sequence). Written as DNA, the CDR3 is TGTGCCAGCAGTTATGAGAGGAGCCTGGGCAATGAGCAGTTCTTC. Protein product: CASSYERSLGNEQFF.

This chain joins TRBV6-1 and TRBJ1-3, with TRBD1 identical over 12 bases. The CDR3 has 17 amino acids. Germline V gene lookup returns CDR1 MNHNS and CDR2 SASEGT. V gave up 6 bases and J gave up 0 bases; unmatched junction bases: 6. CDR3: CASRPGQGAFSGNTIYF. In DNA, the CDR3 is TGTGCCAGCAGGCCGGGACAGGGGGCATTCTCTGGAAACACCATATATTTT.

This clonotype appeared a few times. CDR3 in amino acids: CASSFGLAGRGEQFF. As DNA, the CDR3 is TGTGCCAGCAGCTTCGGTCTAGCGGGACGGGGTGAGCAGTTCTTC. This chain connects TRBV7-9 to TRBJ2-1; 9 nucleotides match TRBD2. This CDR3 spans 15 amino acids. Trimming at V came to 3 bases and at J to 9 bases, leaving 9 bases not matched to a gene. Germline V gives CDR1 SEHNR, CDR2 FQNEAQ (reference sequence). The full variable domain, rest sourced from reference TRBV7-9 and TRBJ2-1, is DTGVSQNPRHKITKRGQNVTFRCDPISEHNRLYWYRQTLGQGPEFLTYFQNEAQLEKSRLLSDRFSAERPKGSFSTLEIQRTEQGDSAMYLCASSFGLAGRGEQFFGPGTRLTVL.

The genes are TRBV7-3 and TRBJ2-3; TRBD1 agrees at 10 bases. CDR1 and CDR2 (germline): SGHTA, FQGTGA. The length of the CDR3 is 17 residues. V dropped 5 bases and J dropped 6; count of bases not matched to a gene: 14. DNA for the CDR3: TGTGCCAGCAGCCCGACCGGGACAGGGGCCCTCGGGGATACGCAGTATTTT. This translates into CASSPTGTGALGDTQYF.

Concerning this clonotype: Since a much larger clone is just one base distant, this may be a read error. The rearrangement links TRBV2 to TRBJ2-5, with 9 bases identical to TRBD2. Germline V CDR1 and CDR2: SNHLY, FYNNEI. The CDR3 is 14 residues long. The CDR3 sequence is CANRPLAGYNEPFF. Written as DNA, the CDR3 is TGTGCCAACCGGCCGCTAGCGGGGTACAATGAGCCGTTCTTC.

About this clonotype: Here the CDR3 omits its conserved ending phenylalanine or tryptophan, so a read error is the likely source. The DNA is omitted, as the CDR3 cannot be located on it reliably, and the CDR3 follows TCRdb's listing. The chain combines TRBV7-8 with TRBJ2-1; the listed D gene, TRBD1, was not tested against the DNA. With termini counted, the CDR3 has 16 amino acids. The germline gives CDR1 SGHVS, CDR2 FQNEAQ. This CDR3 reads CASSARQGIDEQYFGN.

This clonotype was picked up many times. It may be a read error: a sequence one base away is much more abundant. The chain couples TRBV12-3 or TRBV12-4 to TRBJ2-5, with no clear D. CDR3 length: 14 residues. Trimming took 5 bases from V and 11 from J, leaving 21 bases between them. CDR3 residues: CASSPKVVRNEQYF. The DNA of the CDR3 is TGTGCCAGCAGTCCCAAGGTCGTTAGGAATGAGCAGTACTTC.

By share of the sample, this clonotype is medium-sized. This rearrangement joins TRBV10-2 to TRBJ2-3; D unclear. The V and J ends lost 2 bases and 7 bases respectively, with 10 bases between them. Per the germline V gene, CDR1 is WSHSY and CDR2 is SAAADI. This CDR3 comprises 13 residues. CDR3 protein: CASSEQIRYTQYF. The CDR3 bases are TGCGCCAGCAGTGAGCAGATCAGGTATACGCAGTATTTT.

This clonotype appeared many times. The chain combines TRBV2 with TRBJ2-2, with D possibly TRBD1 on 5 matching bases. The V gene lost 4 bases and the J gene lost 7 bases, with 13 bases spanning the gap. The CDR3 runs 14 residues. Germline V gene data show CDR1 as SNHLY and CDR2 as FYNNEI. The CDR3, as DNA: TGTGCCAGCAGTGGGGCAGGGTCTGTCGGGGAGCTGTTTTTT. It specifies CASSGAGSVGELFF.

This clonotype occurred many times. The CDR3 sequence is CASSEAFLEPYNEQYF. The CDR3 DNA reads as TGTGCCAGCAGTGAAGCATTCCTAGAGCCGTACAATGAGCAGTACTTC. This chain links TRBV6-1 with TRBJ2-1; D is unclear. The J call could be wrong; TRBJ2-7 is a better fit for the DNA end. This CDR3 is 16 amino acids long. Germline assignment: CDR1 MNHNS and CDR2 SASEGT.

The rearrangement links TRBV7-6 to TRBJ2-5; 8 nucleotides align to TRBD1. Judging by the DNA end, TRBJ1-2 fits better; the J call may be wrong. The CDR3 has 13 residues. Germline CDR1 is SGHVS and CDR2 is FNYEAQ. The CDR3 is CASSLDRDYGYTF. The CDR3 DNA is TGTGCCAGCAGCCTGGACAGGGACTATGGCTACACCTTC.

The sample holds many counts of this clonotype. CDR3 DNA: TGTGCCAGCAGCCATAAACCCGGGACGGCGAACACCGGGGAGCTGTTTTTT. Its protein product is CASSHKPGTANTGELFF. The V gene is TRBV11-2, the J gene TRBJ2-2, with D possibly called TRBD1 or TRBD2 (5 bases each). In germline, CDR1 is SGHAT, CDR2 FQNNGV. V was shortened by 5 bases and J by 0 bases, with 16 bases between the two germline ends. The CDR3 is made up of 17 amino acids.

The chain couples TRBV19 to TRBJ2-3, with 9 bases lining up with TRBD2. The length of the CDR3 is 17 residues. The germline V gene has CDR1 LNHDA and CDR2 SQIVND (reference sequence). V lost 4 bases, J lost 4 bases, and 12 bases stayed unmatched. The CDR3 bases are TGTGCCAGTAGTAAGCGGGGGGCCCATGACCCCCCAGATACGCAGTATTTT. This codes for CASSKRGAHDPPDTQYF.

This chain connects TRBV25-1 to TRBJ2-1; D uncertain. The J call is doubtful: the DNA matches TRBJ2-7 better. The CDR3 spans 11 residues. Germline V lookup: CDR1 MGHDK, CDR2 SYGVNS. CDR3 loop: CASSESYEQYF. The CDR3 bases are TGTGCCAGCAGTGAGTCCTACGAGCAGTACTTC.

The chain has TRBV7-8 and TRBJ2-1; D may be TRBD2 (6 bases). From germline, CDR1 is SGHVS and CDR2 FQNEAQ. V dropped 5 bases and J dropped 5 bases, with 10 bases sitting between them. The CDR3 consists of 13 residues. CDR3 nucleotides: TGTGCCAGCAGCCCGGGACTGAACAATGAGCAGTTCTTC. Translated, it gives CASSPGLNNEQFF.

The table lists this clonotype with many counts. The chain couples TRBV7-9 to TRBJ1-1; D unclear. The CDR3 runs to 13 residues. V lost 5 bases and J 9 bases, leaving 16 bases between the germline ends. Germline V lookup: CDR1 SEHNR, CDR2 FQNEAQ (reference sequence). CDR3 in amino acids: CASSDLSAVKAFF. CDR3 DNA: TGTGCCAGCAGCGACCTCTCTGCCGTAAAAGCTTTCTTT.

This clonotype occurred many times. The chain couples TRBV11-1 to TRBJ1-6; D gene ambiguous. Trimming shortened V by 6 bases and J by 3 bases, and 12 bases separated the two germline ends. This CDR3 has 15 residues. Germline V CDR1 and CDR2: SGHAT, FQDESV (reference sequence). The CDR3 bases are TGTGCCAGCAGGCCAACAGCGAACTATAATTCACCCCTCCACTTT. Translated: CASRPTANYNSPLHF. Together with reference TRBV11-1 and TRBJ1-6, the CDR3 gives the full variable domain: EAEVAQSPRYKITEKSQAVAFWCDPISGHATLYWYRQILGQGPELLVQFQDESVVDDSQLPKDRFSAERLKGVDSTLKIQPAELGDSAMYLCASRPTANYNSPLHFGNGTRLTVT.

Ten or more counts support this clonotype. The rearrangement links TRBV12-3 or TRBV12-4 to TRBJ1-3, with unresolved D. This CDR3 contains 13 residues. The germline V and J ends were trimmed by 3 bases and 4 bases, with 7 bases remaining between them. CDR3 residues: CASSLTIGNTIYF. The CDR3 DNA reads TGTGCCAGCAGTTTGACGATCGGAAACACCATATATTTT.

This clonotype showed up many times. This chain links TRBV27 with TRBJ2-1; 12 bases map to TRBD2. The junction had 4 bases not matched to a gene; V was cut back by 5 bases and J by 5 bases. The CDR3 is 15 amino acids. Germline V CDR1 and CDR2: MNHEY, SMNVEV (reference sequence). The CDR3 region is CASSKLAGGHNEQFF. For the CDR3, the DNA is TGTGCCAGCAGTAAGCTAGCGGGAGGGCACAATGAGCAGTTCTTC.

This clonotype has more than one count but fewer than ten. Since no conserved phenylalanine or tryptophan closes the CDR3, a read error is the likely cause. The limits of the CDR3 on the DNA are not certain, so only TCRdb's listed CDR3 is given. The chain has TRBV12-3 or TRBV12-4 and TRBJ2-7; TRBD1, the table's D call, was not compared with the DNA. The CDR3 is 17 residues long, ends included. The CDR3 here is CASSLDSLVVYGYTFGS.

CDR3 coding DNA: TGTGCCACCAGTGGTTACCGGGCGGGAAGGAGCTCCTACAATGAGCAGTTCTTC. This encodes CATSGYRAGRSSYNEQFF. The J gene is TRBJ2-1, the V gene TRBV24-1; weak D call: TRBD2 (6 bases). The CDR3 has 18 amino acids. Germline assignment: CDR1 KGHDR and CDR2 SFDVKD. Trimming removed 5 bases from V and 0 bases from J, with 19 bases in between.

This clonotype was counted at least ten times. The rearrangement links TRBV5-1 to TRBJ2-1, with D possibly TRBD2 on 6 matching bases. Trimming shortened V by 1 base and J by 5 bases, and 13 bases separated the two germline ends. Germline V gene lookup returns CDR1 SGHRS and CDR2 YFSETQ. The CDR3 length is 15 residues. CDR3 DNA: TGCGCCAGCAGCTTGATTCTGGGCGGGGACAATGAGCAGTTCTTC. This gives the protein CASSLILGGDNEQFF.

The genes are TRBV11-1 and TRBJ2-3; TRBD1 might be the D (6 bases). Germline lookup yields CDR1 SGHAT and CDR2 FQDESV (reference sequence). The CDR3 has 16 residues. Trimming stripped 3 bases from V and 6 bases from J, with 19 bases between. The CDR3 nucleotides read TGTGCCAGCAGCTTTAGCAGGGGACAACACTTGGATACGCAGTATTTT. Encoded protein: CASSFSRGQHLDTQYF.

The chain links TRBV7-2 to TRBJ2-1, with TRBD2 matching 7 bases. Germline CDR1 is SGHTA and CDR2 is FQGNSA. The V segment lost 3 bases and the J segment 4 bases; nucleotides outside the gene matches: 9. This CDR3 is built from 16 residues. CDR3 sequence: CASSLPWGGNYNEQFF. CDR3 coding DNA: TGTGCCAGCAGCTTGCCCTGGGGGGGGAATTACAATGAGCAGTTCTTC.